This entry features one T cell receptor beta chain sequence. No antigen is known for it. This specimen comes from a study of PD-L1 blockade in urothelial cancer. Study-level background: Each patient had 0 to 3 earlier chemotherapy regimens. General study results and limits: Below-median pretreatment blood TCR clonality was associated with improved progression-free and overall survival.

V lost 2 bases and J lost 4; bases outside the gene matches: 6. In germline, CDR1 is MNHEY, CDR2 SMNVEV (reference sequence). The CDR3 runs 16 residues. The sample's time point: peripheral blood 6 weeks after treatment start. Patients had urothelial carcinoma that was locally advanced or metastatic. Some clones are missing from TCRdb's copy, which holds only in-frame ones; the method was immunoSEQ multiplex PCR. The sample has approximately 120,000 clones, approximately 85% seen once; the top ten hold 2.4%. Sequences were derived from PBMCs, sampled around atezolizumab (anti-PD-L1) treatment. The chain uses TRBV27 and TRBJ1-1; 11 positions agree with TRBD1. The receptor's source is a middle-aged man with urothelial cancer. The CDR3 spells CASSLAPGTGGTEAFF. The CDR3, as DNA: TGTGCCAGCAGTTTAGCCCCCGGGACAGGGGGCACTGAAGCTTTCTTT.